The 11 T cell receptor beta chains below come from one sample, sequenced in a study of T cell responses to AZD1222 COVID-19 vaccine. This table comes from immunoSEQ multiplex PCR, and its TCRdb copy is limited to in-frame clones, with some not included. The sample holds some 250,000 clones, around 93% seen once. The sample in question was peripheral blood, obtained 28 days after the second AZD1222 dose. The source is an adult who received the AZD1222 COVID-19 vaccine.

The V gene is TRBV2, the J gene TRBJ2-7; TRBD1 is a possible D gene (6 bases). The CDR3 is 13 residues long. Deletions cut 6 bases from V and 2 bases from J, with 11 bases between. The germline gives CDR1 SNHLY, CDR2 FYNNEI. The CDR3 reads CASRPQGPYEQYF. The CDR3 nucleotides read TGTGCCAGCAGACCACAGGGCCCCTACGAGCAGTACTTC.

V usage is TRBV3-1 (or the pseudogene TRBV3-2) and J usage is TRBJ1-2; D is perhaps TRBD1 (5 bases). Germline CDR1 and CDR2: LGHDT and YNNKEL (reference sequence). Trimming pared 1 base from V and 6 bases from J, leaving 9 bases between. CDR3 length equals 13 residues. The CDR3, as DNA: TGTGCCAGCAGCCAAGTCACGACAGATGGCTACACCTTC. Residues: CASSQVTTDGYTF.

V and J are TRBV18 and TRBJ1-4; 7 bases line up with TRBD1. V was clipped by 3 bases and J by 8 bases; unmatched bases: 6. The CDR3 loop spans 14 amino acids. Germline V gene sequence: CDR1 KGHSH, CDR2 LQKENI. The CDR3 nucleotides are TGTGCCAGCTCACCGACAGGGTTTAAGGAAAAACTGTTTTTT. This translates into CASSPTGFKEKLFF. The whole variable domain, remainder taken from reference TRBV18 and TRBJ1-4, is NAGVMQNPRHLVRRRGQEARLRCSPMKGHSHVYWYRQLPEEGLKFMVYLQKENIIDESGMPKERFSAEFPKEGPSILRIQQVVRGDSAAYFCASSPTGFKEKLFFGSGTQLSVL.

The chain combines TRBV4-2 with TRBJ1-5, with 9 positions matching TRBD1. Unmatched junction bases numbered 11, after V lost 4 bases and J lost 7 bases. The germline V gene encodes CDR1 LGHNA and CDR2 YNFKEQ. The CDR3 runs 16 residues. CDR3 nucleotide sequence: TGTGCCAGCAGCCGGACCTTGGGACAGGGAGAACAGCCCCAGCATTTT. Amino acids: CASSRTLGQGEQPQHF.

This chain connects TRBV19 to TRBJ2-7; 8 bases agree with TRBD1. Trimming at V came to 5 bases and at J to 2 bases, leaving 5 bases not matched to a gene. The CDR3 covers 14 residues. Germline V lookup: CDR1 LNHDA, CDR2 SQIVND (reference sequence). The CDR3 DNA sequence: TGTGCCAGTAGTGCGGGGACAGGAACCTACGAGCAGTACTTC. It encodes CASSAGTGTYEQYF.

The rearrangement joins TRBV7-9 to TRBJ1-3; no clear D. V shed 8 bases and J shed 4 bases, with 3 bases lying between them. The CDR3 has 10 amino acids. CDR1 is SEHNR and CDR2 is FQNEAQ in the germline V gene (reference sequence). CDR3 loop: CASQGNTIYF. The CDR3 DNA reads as TGTGCCAGCCAAGGAAACACCATATATTTT.

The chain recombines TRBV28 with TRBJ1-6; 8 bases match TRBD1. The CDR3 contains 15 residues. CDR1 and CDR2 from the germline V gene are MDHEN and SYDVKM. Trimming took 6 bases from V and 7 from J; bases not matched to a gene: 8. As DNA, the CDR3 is TGTGCCAGCAGAGAATACAGGGGGAGGAATTCACCCCTCCACTTT. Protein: CASREYRGRNSPLHF.

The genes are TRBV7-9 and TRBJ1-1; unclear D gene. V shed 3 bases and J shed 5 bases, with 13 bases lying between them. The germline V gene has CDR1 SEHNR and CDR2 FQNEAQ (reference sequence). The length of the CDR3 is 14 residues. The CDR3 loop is CASSFGGVKTEAFF. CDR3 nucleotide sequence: TGTGCCAGCAGCTTTGGTGGGGTAAAGACTGAAGCTTTCTTT.

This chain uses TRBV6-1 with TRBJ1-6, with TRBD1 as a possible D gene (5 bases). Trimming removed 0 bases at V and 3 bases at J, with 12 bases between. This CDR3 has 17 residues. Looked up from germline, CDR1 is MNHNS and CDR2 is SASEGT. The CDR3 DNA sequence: TGTGCCAGCAGTGAAGCCGGGGGGGTGGGCTATAATTCACCCCTCCACTTT. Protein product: CASSEAGGVGYNSPLHF.

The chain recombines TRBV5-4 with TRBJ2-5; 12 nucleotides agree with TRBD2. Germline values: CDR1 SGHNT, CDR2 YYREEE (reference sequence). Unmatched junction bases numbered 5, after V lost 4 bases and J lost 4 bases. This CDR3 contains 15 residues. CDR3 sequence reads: CASSLAGGPRETQYF. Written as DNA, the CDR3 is TGTGCCAGCAGCCTAGCGGGAGGGCCCAGAGAGACCCAGTACTTC.

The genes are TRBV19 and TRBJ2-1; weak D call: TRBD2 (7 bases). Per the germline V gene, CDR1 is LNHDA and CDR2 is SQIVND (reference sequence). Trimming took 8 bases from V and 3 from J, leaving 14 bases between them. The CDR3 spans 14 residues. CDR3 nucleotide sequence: TGTGCCAGTGGGAGGGGGGGACTCTACAATGAGCAGTTCTTC. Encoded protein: CASGRGGLYNEQFF.